The present entry profiles one TCR beta chain with its context. The repertoire was sequenced with immunoSEQ multiplex PCR; TCRdb's copy has only in-frame clones and lacks some. The sample carries about 97,000 clones, approximately 92% recorded once. This sample was included in a study of blood T cell repertoires in COVID-19. J was trimmed by 1 base and V by 5 bases; bases with no gene match: 7. Germline CDR1 SGHNT, CDR2 YENEEA. The CDR3 runs 15 residues. This rearrangement joins TRBV11-3 to TRBJ1-1; the match to TRBD1 covers 7 bases. The sequence was collected from a man younger than 30 with acute or convalescent COVID-19. Sequencing input: peripheral blood. The CDR3: CASSAKQGTNTEAFF. The CDR3 DNA is TGTGCCAGCAGCGCGAAACAGGGGACGAACACTGAAGCTTTCTTT.